These 4 T cell receptor beta chains share one sample of origin, sequenced in a study of regulatory T cells in long-lasting Graves disease (dated by TCRdb to the early 2020s). This specimen's time point label, interpreted: newly diagnosed GD, antithyroid drugs for less than 3 months. For both TCR sequencing and RNA sequencing, RNA was extracted from PBMCs in TRIzol. Libraries were prepared through multiplex PCR. The data were produced on an Illumina HiSeq 4000. TCR beta libraries were built with iRepertoire HTBI primers and Arm-PCR amplification of CDR3 regions. Starting from the raw public reads, TCRdb applied fastp trimming at Q25, assembled clones with MiXCR and retained in-frame beta chains. A single entry per CDR3 protein holds the most common genes and DNA from its merged rows. The sample data list over 400,000 distinct CDR3 sequences, and around 15% of these were observed just once. The ten largest clones take up more than 15% of the sample.

These data also featured in a second study, about T cells in Graves' hyperthyroidism and ophthalmopathy.

The sample was peripheral blood mononuclear cells (PBMCs), taken at new diagnosis, from a patient treated with antithyroid drugs. The receptors here all came from a woman between 50 and 59 years old with Graves disease. Donor details come from another sample of the same person, matched by shared clones.

The table lists this clonotype with many counts. The chain is built from TRBV18 and TRBJ2-3; D ambiguous. The CDR3 loop spans 13 amino acids. Germline V CDR1 and CDR2: KGHSH, LQKENI. Trimming removed 4 bases at V and 6 bases at J, with 11 bases between. The CDR3 spells CASSQGMKDTQYF. Here the CDR3 DNA reads TGTGCCAGCTCACAAGGGATGAAGGATACGCAGTATTTT.

This clonotype was found many times. The chain recombines TRBV6-7 with TRBJ2-7; TRBD2 might be the D (6 bases). TRBV6-7 qualifies as an ORF whose function is uncertain. The CDR3 is made up of 14 amino acids. V shed 3 bases and J shed 1 base, with 10 bases lying between them. The CDR3 bases are TGTGCCAGCAGTTATGGGCTAGCGTCCTACGAGCAGTACTTC. This sequence encodes CASSYGLASYEQYF.

CDR3 loop: CASSQWWGSNQPQHF. CDR3 nucleotides: TGTGCCAGCAGCCAGTGGTGGGGAAGCAATCAGCCCCAGCATTTT. V gene TRBV7-8 combines with J gene TRBJ1-5; D unclear. The V gene lost 5 bases and the J gene lost 1 base, with 12 bases spanning the gap. Germline-derived CDR1 and CDR2 are SGHVS and FQNEAQ. The CDR3 sequence is 15 residues long.

There are many counts of this clonotype. V gene TRBV3-1 combines with J gene TRBJ2-1, with 9 bases aligning to TRBD2. The end of the DNA fits TRBJ2-5 better, so the J call may be wrong. Germline V gene lookup returns CDR1 LGHDT and CDR2 YNNKEL (reference sequence). The CDR3 sequence is 17 residues long. The CDR3 region has the DNA TGTGCCAGCAGCTTGCCCTATAGCGGGAGTTTTGGAGAGACCCAGTACTTC. Protein product: CASSLPYSGSFGETQYF.